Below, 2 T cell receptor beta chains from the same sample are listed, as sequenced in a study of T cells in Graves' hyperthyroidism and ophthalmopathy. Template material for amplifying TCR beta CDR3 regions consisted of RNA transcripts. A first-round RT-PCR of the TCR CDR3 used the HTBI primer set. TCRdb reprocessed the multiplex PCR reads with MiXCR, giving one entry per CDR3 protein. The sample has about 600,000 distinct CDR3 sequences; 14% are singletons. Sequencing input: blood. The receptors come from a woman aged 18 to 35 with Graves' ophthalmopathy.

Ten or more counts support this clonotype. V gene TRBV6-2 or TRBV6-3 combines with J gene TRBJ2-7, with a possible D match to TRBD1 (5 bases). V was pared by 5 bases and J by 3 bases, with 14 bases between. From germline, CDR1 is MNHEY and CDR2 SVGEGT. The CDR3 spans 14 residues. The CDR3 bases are TGTGCCAGCAGTCACGCCTGGGGCAACTACGAGCAGTACTTC. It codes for CASSHAWGNYEQYF.

The DNA of the CDR3 is TGTGCCAGCACCACGTTCCGGGGAGATACGCAGTATTTT. This gives the protein CASTTFRGDTQYF. The rearrangement joins TRBV7-9 to TRBJ2-3; D perhaps matches TRBD2 (5 bases). Trimming removed 7 bases at V and 5 bases at J, with 13 bases between. Per germline, CDR1 SEHNR and CDR2 FQNEAQ (reference sequence). The CDR3 extends over 13 amino acids.